Below are 15 T cell receptor beta chains sequenced from a single sample in a study of control samples from healthy donors and cancer patients. Method: immunoSEQ multiplex PCR; TCRdb's copy keeps in-frame clones and lacks some. The data show around 200,000 clones, over 90% seen once. Sample: blood. These receptors all come from a man aged 50-59 years in good health.

The V gene is TRBV11-3, the J gene TRBJ2-3; 11 bases align to TRBD2. The trim removed 1 base at V and 5 bases at J, leaving 5 bases unmatched. The germline V gene has CDR1 SGHNT and CDR2 YENEEA. The CDR3 is made up of 16 amino acids. The CDR3 here is CASSLGTSGWKDTQYF. In DNA form, the CDR3 reads TGTGCCAGCAGCTTAGGGACTAGCGGGTGGAAAGATACGCAGTATTTT.

The CDR3 reads CASSPSRAPETEAFF. The CDR3 DNA sequence: TGTGCCAGCAGCCCTTCCAGGGCCCCTGAGACTGAAGCTTTCTTT. This rearrangement joins TRBV6-6 to TRBJ1-1; D might be TRBD1 (5 bases). The V and J ends lost 6 bases and 5 bases respectively, with 19 bases between them. CDR1 and CDR2 from the germline V gene are MNHNY and SVGAGI (reference sequence). The length of the CDR3 is 15 residues.

The rearrangement joins TRBV18 to TRBJ1-5; TRBD1 agrees at 8 bases. The germline CDR1 and CDR2 sequences are KGHSH and LQKENI. CDR3 length: 16 residues. J lost 1 base, V lost 3 bases, and 5 bases had no gene match. CDR3: CASSPGQGMSNQPQHF. CDR3 nucleotides: TGTGCCAGCTCACCCGGACAGGGAATGAGCAATCAGCCCCAGCATTTT. The full variable domain, completed using reference TRBV18 and TRBJ1-5, is NAGVMQNPRHLVRRRGQEARLRCSPMKGHSHVYWYRQLPEEGLKFMVYLQKENIIDESGMPKERFSAEFPKEGPSILRIQQVVRGDSAAYFCASSPGQGMSNQPQHFGDGTRLSIL.

The rearrangement uses TRBV27 and TRBJ1-4, with a possible D match to TRBD1 (6 bases). CDR1 is MNHEY, CDR2 SMNVEV, per germline (reference sequence). This CDR3 comprises 16 residues. Trimming cost V 5 bases and J 0 bases, with 13 bases left between them. CDR3 coding DNA: TGTGCCAGCAGTCCCCGGGACACCTCAACTAATGAAAAACTGTTTTTT. It is translated as CASSPRDTSTNEKLFF.

V usage is TRBV4-3 and J usage is TRBJ2-7, with TRBD1 identical over 8 bases. Germline V gene sequence: CDR1 LGHNA, CDR2 YSLEER. V gave up 4 bases and J gave up 4 bases; unmatched junction bases: 6. The CDR3 has 14 amino acids. The CDR3 region has the DNA TGCGCCAGCAGCCGGGCCACAGGGGGGTACGAGCAGTACTTC. It translates to CASSRATGGYEQYF.

This clone counts as medium-sized. V gene TRBV30 combines with J gene TRBJ2-7, with D possibly matching TRBD1 (6 bases). This CDR3 is built from 17 residues. Looked up from germline, CDR1 is GTSNPN and CDR2 is SVGIG (reference sequence). The V and J ends lost 2 bases and 2 bases respectively, with 22 bases between them. This CDR3 is CAWSTLSPGQATYEQYF. The CDR3, as DNA: TGTGCCTGGAGTACACTTAGTCCGGGACAAGCAACCTACGAGCAGTACTTC.

The rearrangement joins TRBV14 to TRBJ1-6, with no clear D. Per germline, CDR1 SGHDN and CDR2 FVKESK. Trimming stripped 0 bases from V and 10 bases from J, with 19 bases between. The CDR3 is made up of 17 amino acids. The CDR3 spells CASSQEGSKRRGSPLHF. The CDR3 region has the DNA TGTGCCAGCAGCCAAGAGGGGTCGAAACGGAGAGGCTCACCCCTCCACTTT.

V gene TRBV30 combines with J gene TRBJ1-2; D unresolved. The CDR3 is 14 residues long. Trimming left V 4 bases short and J 4 bases short, with 16 bases between. Germline CDR1 GTSNPN, CDR2 SVGIG (reference sequence). The CDR3 here is CAWTAAAVAYGYTF. CDR3 nucleotides: TGTGCCTGGACCGCAGCGGCGGTGGCCTATGGCTACACCTTC.

This clone was seen only once. The chain links TRBV6-5 to TRBJ1-3, with D tentatively TRBD1 (6 bases). Trimming stripped 8 bases from V and 2 bases from J, with 13 bases between. CDR3 size: 14 residues. CDR1 and CDR2 (germline): MNHEY, SVGAGI. The CDR3 here is CASRLTGPGNTIYF. CDR3 in DNA: TGTGCCAGCCGCCTAACAGGGCCTGGAAACACCATATATTTT.

The rearrangement links TRBV6-5 to TRBJ1-5; 10 bases match TRBD1. The CDR3 covers 14 residues. In germline, CDR1 is MNHEY, CDR2 SVGAGI. V lost 8 bases, J lost 6 bases, and 7 bases stayed unmatched. CDR3 sequence: CASGDRGQGQPQHF. In DNA, the CDR3 is TGTGCCAGCGGCGACAGGGGGCAGGGTCAGCCCCAGCATTTT.

V gene TRBV21-1 combines with J gene TRBJ1-4. TRBV21-1 is classified as a pseudogene. This CDR3 is 17 amino acids long. CDR3: CASSKEERGQVNEKLFF. The CDR3 bases are TGTGCCAGCAGCAAAGAGGAGCGGGGGCAAGTTAATGAAAAACTGTTTTTT.

This clone was seen only once. V gene TRBV25-1 combines with J gene TRBJ2-1, with 10 bases matching TRBD2. Germline assignment: CDR1 MGHDK and CDR2 SYGVNS. V was pared by 4 bases and J by 6 bases, with 3 bases of the junction left unmatched. The CDR3 consists of 14 residues. The CDR3 DNA follows: TGTGCCAGCAGTGCGGAGCGGGGGGGCAATGAGCAGTTCTTC. This sequence encodes CASSAERGGNEQFF.

This sequence joins TRBV5-1 and TRBJ1-5, with D perhaps TRBD1 (5 bases). V was shortened by 0 bases and J by 4 bases, with 11 bases between the two germline ends. This CDR3 has 15 residues. Germline V gene sequence: CDR1 SGHRS, CDR2 YFSETQ. In nucleotides, the CDR3 is TGCGCCAGCAGCTTGGAGGGGAACGAGAATCAGCCCCAGCATTTT. This gives the protein CASSLEGNENQPQHF.

This sequence joins TRBV29-1 and TRBJ1-1, with D unresolved. Per the germline V gene, CDR1 is SQVTM and CDR2 is ANQGSEA. This CDR3 has 13 amino acids. V was cut by 4 bases and J by 3 bases, with 12 bases left in between. CDR3 nucleotides: TGCAGCGTTGGTCGGGATCCATACACTGAAGCTTTCTTT. Amino acid sequence: CSVGRDPYTEAFF.

This clone was found a few times. The V call is TRBV7-2, the J call TRBJ2-2, with D perhaps TRBD1 (6 bases). The CDR3 spans 15 residues. The V gene lost 1 base and the J gene lost 6 bases, with 12 bases spanning the gap. Looked up from germline, CDR1 is SGHTA and CDR2 is FQGNSA. CDR3 sequence reads: CASSLGGHGAGELFF. The CDR3 DNA reads TGTGCCAGCAGCTTAGGGGGGCACGGGGCCGGGGAGCTGTTTTTT.